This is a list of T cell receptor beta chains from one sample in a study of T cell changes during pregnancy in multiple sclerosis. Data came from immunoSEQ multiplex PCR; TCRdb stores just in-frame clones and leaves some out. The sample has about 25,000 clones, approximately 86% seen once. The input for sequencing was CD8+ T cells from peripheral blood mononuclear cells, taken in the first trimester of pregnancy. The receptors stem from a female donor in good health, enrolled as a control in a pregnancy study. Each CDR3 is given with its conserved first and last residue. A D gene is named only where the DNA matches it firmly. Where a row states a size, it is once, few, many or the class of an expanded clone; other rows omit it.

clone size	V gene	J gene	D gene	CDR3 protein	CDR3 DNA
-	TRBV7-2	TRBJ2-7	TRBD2	CASSFLGLAGNEQYF	TGTGCCAGCAGCTTCCTGGGACTAGCGGGAAACGAGCAGTACTTC
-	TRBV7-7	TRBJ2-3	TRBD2	CASSLAGGPTDTQYF	TGTGCTAGCAGCTTAGCGGGAGGGCCAACAGATACGCAGTATTTT
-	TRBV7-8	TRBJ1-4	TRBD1	CASSSHRGITEKLFF	TGTGCCAGCAGCTCCCACAGGGGGATCACAGAAAAACTGTTTTTT
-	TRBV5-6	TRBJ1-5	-	CASSLKSGWSNQPQHF	TGTGCCAGCAGCTTGAAGTCGGGTTGGAGCAATCAGCCCCAGCATTTT
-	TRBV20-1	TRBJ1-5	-	CSASRGQPQHF	TGCAGTGCTAGTAGAGGTCAGCCCCAGCATTTT
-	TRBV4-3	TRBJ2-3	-	CASSQGPGDITDTQYF	TGCGCCAGCAGCCAAGGTCCAGGGGACATCACAGATACGCAGTATTTT
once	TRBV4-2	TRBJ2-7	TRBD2	CASSHLAGGLYEQYF	TGTGCCAGCAGCCACTTAGCGGGGGGGCTGTACGAGCAGTACTTC
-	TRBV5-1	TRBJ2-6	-	CASSRVAASGANVLTF	TGCGCCAGCTCCAGGGTAGCGGCCTCTGGGGCCAACGTCCTGACTTTC
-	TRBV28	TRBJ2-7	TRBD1	CASSPRQGRDEQYF	TGTGCCAGCAGCCCTAGACAGGGTCGCGACGAGCAGTACTTC
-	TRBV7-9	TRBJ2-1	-	CASSLGQGVNEQFF	TGTGCCAGCAGCTTAGGGCAGGGTGTCAATGAGCAGTTCTTC
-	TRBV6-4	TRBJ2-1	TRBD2	CASSSGTSGGDEQFF	TGTGCCAGCAGCAGCGGGACTAGCGGGGGCGATGAGCAGTTCTTC
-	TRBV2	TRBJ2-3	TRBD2	CASSGTSGGTDTQYF	TGTGCCAGCAGTGGGACTAGCGGGGGGACAGATACGCAGTATTTT
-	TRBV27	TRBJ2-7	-	CASSPRPWYEQYF	TGTGCCAGCAGTCCCAGGCCCTGGTACGAGCAGTACTTC